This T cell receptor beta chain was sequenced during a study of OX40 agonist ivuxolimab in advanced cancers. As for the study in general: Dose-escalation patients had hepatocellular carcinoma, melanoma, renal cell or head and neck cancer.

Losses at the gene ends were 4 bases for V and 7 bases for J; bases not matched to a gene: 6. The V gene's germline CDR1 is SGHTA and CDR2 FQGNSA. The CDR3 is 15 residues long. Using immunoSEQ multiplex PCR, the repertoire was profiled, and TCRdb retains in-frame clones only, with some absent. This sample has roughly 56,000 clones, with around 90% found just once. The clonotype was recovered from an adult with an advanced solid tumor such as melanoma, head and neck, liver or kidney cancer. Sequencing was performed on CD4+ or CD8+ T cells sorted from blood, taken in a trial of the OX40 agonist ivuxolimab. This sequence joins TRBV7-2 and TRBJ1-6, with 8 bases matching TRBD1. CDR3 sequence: CASSYRGVGNSPLHF. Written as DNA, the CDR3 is TGTGCCAGCAGCTACAGGGGGGTAGGGAATTCACCCCTCCACTTT. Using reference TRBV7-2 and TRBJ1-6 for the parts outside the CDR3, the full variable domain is GAGVSQSPSNKVTEKGKDVELRCDPISGHTALYWYRQSLGQGLEFLIYFQGNSAPDKSGLPSDRFSAERTGGSVSTLTIQRTQQEDSAVYLCASSYRGVGNSPLHFGNGTRLTVT.